The source of this TCR beta chain is a study of shared clonotypes between healthy human individuals. In the study overall: Each donor's CD8 memory used one plate, CD8 naive two, each CD4 subset three.

Sequenced by immunoSEQ multiplex PCR; TCRdb stores in-frame clones only, minus some. The sample records under 850,000 clones, roughly 72% being singletons. Everyone who donated was a Caucasian adult who lived in Nashville, Tennessee. This clone appeared a single time. Its antigen is still unknown. Overall study results and limits: Several donors showed sharing of 4.5% to 6% of naive CD4 clonotypes. Sampling included only blood; tissue repertoires likely differ.

Sequencing was done on a sample of memory CD4+ T cells sorted from blood. Described subset: CD45RA-negative fraction. The TCR was taken from a woman aged 25-40 years in good health.

The CDR3 nucleotides read TGTGCCAGCAGCTCCAGGACAGGAGACTATGGCTACACCTTC. Its translation is CASSSRTGDYGYTF. The chain recombines TRBV7-6 with TRBJ1-2, with 7 bases fitting TRBD1. The germline V gene encodes CDR1 SGHVS and CDR2 FNYEAQ. The CDR3 has 14 amino acids. J lost 3 bases, V lost 4 bases, and 5 bases had no gene match.